This T cell receptor (beta chain) is from a study of Graves' ophthalmopathy and Graves' hyperthyroidism (dated by TCRdb to the late 2010s). With regard to the full study: Peripheral blood samples were taken at the time of initial diagnosis, before any treatment was given. The study used TCR beta repertoire signatures to distinguish Graves' ophthalmopathy from Graves' hyperthyroidism and to predict progression to ophthalmopathy. In total, 135 blood samples were TCR-sequenced: 43 ophthalmopathy, under 80 hyperthyroidism and 17 hyperthyroidism-to-ophthalmopathy patients. To explore V-J signatures that distinguish ophthalmopathy from hyperthyroidism, a discovery set of about a hundred patients was enrolled, made up of under 50 with ophthalmopathy and some 56 with stable hyperthyroidism. An independent validation cohort was composed of approximately 19 hyperthyroidism patients and 17 patients who later progressed from hyperthyroidism to ophthalmopathy. T-cell repertoires of thyroid tissue and blood were compared in six or seven hyperthyroidism patients. After sampling, hyperthyroidism patients received methimazole starting at 30 mg daily, and ophthalmopathy patients received high-dose intravenous methylprednisolone. What the research found in general, with its limitations: In validation, the model predicted ophthalmopathy progression with nearly 71% sensitivity and 72% to 80% specificity; around twelve predicted patients were CT-confirmed with GO in a median of about 6.2 months. In cross-validation, the 13-signature model distinguished ophthalmopathy from stable hyperthyroidism with more than 85% sensitivity and 81.08% specificity, while in the test set the corresponding values were about 80% and 75%. Most of the expanded thyroid clonotypes with a frequency above 0.001 were also detected in blood, and it was suggested that the thyroid immune response may be reflected by blood repertoires. Sample size was not predetermined statistically, and investigators were not blinded to group allocation.

Ophthalmopathy patients were characterized by moderately to severely active disease, a Clinical Activity Score of at least 3, a NOSPECS grade of at least 4, and a disease duration under 3 months. Patients with other autoimmune diseases, uncontrolled infections, pregnancy or lactation were excluded. Clinical symptoms, serum thyroxine, TRAb, thyroid ultrasound and orbital computed tomography formed the basis of the diagnosis. Ficoll-Paque density gradient centrifugation was used to isolate PBMCs from around 10 ml of fresh peripheral blood. Total RNA was extracted using Trizol reagent, and RNA quality was checked on an Agilent 2100 Bioanalyzer. V loses 0 bases of germline sequence and J loses 0 bases, and the interval between the two ends is 5 bases. Reading from cysteine to phenylalanine, the CDR3 counts 15 amino acids. The CDR3 DNA has 45 bases and is translated from base 1. The germline V gene yields SGHNT for CDR1 and YENEEA for CDR2.

TCR beta CDR3 regions were amplified from RNA transcripts for repertoire sequencing. HTBI primers and the Qiagen OneStep RT-PCR kit were used in a first-round RT-PCR, which was followed by a second-round multiplex PCR, size selection and purification. Libraries were sequenced paired-end with 100 bp reads on an Illumina HiSeq2000. The published analysis was carried out like this. SOAPnuke was used to process the reads, removing any read that contained adapters or uncalled bases, had a mean Phred below 15, or lacked an exact match to the constant primer or identifier. COPE v1.2.5 was used to merge the high-quality paired reads. Unique nucleotide sequences were defined as clonotypes and aligned to IMGT TRB V, D and J references using MiTCR v1.1. Only V-J combinations with frequency above 0.0001 were analysed, covering approximately 99% of repertoires. For each V-J combination, a TCR clonal expansion and chaos score was defined as the ratio of F50 clonal expansion to chaos observed in the TCRdist matrix. Welch's t-statistics and random forest were used to narrow the features down to over ten V-J combinations, which were then fed into a naive Bayes classifier. Thyroid-blood repertoire similarity was quantified with the Morisita-Horn index. The raw public data were reprocessed by TCRdb itself: fastp quality trimming at Q25, MiXCR clonotype calling, in-frame beta chains only. Rows with a matching CDR3 protein are joined into one entry that keeps the most common DNA and genes. For this entry, the V and J calls and clone size follow TCRdb and not the study's own pipeline. The sample table contains 650,000 to 800,000 distinct CDR3 sequences; only one count was recorded for under 50% of them. The top ten hold about 3.3% of the sample.

This clonotype has ten or more counts. Its antigen is currently not known. No qualities accompany the bases; no much larger clone lies one base away. The TCR was taken from an adult man with Graves' ophthalmopathy. Sequencing was done on a sample of peripheral blood. Recombination connected TRBV11-3 to TRBJ2-2; TRBD2 is possibly the D segment (5 matching bases). The CDR3 loop reads CASSLDSANTGELFF. The nucleotide sequence reads as follows: TGTGCCAGCAGCTTAGATAGCGCGAACACCGGGGAGCTGTTTTTT.